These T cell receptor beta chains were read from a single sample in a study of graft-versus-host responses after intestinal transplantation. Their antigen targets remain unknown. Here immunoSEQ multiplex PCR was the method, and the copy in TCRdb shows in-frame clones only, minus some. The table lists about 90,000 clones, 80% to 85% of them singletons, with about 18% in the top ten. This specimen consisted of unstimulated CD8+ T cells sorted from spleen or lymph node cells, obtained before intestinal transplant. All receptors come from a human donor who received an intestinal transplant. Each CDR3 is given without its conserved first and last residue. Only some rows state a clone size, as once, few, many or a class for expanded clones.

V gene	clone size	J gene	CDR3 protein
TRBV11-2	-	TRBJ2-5	ASSLDARPGETQY
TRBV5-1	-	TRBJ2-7	VSSLGGEYEQY
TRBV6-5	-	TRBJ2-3	ASSKETSNTDTQY
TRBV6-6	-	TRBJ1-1	ASTYLGVRAGTEAF
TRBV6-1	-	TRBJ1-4	ASRERQVNEKLF
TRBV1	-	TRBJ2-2	TSSQGAQGSGELF
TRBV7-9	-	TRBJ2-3	ASSLASGGAFADTQY
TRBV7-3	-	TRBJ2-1	ASSLTSGGPINEQF
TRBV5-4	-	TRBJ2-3	ASSFSGTDTQY
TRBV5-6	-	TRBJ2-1	ASSAPGTLLYNEQF
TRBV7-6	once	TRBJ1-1	ASSPGTGANTEAF
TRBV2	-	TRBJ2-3	AAKRLAGTDTQY
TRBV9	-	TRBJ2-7	ASSSGTGTSYEQY
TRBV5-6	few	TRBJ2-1	ASSSYNEQF
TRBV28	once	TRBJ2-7	ASRPATYSYEQY
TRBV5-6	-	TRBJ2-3	ASSLRGRGTDTQY
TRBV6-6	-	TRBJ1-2	ASSVSGPYGYT
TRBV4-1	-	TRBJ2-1	ASSHGLAGGTYNEQF
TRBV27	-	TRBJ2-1	ASSFYNEQF
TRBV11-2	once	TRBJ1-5	ASSLGQGSNQPQH